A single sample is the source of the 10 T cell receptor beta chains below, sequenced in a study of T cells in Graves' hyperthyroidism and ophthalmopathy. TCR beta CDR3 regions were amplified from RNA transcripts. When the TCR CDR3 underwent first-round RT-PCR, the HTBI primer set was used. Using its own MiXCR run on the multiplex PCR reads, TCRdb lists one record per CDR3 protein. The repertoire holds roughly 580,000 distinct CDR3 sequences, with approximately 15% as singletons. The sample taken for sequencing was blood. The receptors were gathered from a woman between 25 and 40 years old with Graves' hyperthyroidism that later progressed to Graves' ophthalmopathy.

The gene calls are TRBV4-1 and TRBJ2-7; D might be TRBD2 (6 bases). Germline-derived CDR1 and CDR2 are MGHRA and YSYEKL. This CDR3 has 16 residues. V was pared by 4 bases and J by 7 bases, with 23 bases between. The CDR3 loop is CASSLGRDSPSGEQYF. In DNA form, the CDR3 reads TGCGCCAGCAGCCTGGGCCGGGACTCTCCCTCGGGGGAGCAGTACTTC.

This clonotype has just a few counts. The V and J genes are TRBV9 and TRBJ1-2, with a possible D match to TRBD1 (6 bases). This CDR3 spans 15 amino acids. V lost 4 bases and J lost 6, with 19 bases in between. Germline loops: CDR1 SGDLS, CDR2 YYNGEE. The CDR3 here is CASSQTSWGGDGYTF. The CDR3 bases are TGTGCCAGCAGCCAAACCTCGTGGGGGGGCGATGGCTACACCTTC.

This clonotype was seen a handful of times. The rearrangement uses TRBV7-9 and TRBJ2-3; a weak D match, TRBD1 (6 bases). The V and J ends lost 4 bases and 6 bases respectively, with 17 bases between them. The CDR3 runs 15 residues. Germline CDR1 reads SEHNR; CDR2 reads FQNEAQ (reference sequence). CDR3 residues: CASSSSTGPEDTQYF. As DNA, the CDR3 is TGTGCCAGCAGCTCCTCGACAGGCCCGGAGGATACGCAGTATTTT.

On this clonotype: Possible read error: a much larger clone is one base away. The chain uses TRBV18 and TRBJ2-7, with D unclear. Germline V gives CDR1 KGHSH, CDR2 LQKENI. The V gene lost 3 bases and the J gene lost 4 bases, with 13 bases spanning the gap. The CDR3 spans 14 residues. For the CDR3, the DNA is TGTGCCAGCTCACCCCATGGCATTTCATACGAGCAGTACTTC. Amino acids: CASSPHGISYEQYF.

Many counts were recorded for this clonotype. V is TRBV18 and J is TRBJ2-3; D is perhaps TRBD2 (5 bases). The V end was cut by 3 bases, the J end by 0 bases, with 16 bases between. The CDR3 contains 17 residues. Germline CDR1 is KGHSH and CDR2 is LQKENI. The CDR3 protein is CASSPLSGEGSTDTQYF. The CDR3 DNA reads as TGTGCCAGCTCACCCTTATCTGGAGAGGGTAGCACAGATACGCAGTATTTT.

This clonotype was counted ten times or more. The CDR3 sequence is CASSLEVGGWTGELFF. CDR3 DNA sequence: TGTGCCAGCAGCTTAGAGGTTGGAGGTTGGACCGGGGAGCTGTTTTTT. The chain uses TRBV7-9 and TRBJ2-2; possibly TRBD2 for D (5 bases). V shed 1 base and J shed 5 bases, with 14 bases lying between them. Germline CDR1 SEHNR, CDR2 FQNEAQ (reference sequence). This CDR3 has 16 amino acids.

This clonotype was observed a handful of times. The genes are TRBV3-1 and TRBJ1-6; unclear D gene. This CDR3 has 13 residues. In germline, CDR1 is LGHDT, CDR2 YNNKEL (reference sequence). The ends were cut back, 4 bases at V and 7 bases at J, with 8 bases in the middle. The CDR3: CASSLTENSPLHF. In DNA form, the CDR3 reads TGTGCCAGCAGCCTAACCGAGAATTCACCCCTCCACTTT.

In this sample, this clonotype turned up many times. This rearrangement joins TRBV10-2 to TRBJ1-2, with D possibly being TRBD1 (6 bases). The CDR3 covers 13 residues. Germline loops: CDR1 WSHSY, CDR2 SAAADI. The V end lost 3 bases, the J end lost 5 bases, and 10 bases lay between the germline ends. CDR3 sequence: CASSELGGYGYTF. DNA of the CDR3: TGCGCCAGCAGTGAACTAGGGGGGTATGGCTACACCTTC.

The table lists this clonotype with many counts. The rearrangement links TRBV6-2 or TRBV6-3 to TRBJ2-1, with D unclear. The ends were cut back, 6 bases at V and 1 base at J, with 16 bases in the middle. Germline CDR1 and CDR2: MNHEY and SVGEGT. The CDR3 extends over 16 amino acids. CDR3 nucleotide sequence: TGTGCCAGCAGAAGCCGCAGCTACCGATCCTACAATGAGCAGTTCTTC. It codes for CASRSRSYRSYNEQFF.

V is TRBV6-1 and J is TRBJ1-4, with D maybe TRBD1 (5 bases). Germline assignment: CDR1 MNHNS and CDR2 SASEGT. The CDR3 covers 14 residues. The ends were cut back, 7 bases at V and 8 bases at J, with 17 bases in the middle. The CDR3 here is CASTPDSLREKLFF. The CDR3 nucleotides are TGTGCCAGCACTCCCGACAGTCTCAGGGAAAAACTGTTTTTT.